A single sample gave rise to the 4 T cell receptor beta chains below, sequenced in a study of cytomegalovirus exposure and HLA in healthy donors. Vbeta (60) and Jbeta (13) primers were used in the PCR. The protocol was immunoSEQ multiplex PCR, while the TCRdb copy is restricted to in-frame clones and leaves out a portion. The table records fewer than 85,000 clones, under 80% of them present only once. The sample comprised PBMCs. The receptors here all came from a middle-aged man in good health and CMV-seropositive.

This clone occurred once. The chain links TRBV11-2 to TRBJ1-5, with 7 nucleotides matching TRBD1. The CDR3 sequence is 13 residues long. The germline gives CDR1 SGHAT, CDR2 FQNNGV. The V and J ends lost 5 bases and 5 bases, in that order; junction bases with no gene match: 3. The CDR3 nucleotides read TGTGCCAGCAGCGTCGACAGGGATCAGCCCCAGCATTTT. Its protein is CASSVDRDQPQHF. Full variable domain (missing parts from reference TRBV11-2 and TRBJ1-5): EAGVAQSPRYKIIEKRQSVAFWCNPISGHATLYWYQQILGQGPKLLIQFQNNGVVDDSQLPKDRFSAERLKGVDSTLKIQPAKLEDSAVYLCASSVDRDQPQHFGDGTRLSIL.

Only one count was recorded for this clone. CDR3 DNA: TGTGCCAGCAGCCTGGCGGGGGGGGACGCTTACAATGAGCAGTTCTTC. Amino acid sequence: CASSLAGGDAYNEQFF. This sequence joins TRBV5-6 and TRBJ2-1; TRBD2 matches 9 bases. Germline V gene data show CDR1 as SGHDT and CDR2 as YYEEEE. Unmatched junction bases numbered 9, after V lost 4 bases and J lost 4 bases. The CDR3 sequence is 16 residues long.

This clone was counted between two and nine times. V and J are TRBV9 and TRBJ1-1; a weak D match, TRBD1 (6 bases). CDR1 and CDR2 (germline): SGDLS, YYNGEE. Trimming left V 0 bases short and J 3 bases short, with 21 bases between. The length of the CDR3 is 18 residues. The CDR3 is CASSVGEGGFKRDTEAFF. CDR3 nucleotide sequence: TGTGCCAGCAGCGTAGGGGAGGGGGGCTTCAAAAGGGACACTGAAGCTTTCTTT.

The chain is built from TRBV7-6 and TRBJ1-5; 8 bases fit TRBD1. V shed 5 bases and J 3 bases; nucleotides not matched to a gene: 3. The V gene's germline CDR1 is SGHVS and CDR2 FNYEAQ. This CDR3 comprises 14 residues. CDR3 region: CASSTQGANQPQHF. For the CDR3, the DNA is TGTGCCAGCAGCACCCAGGGGGCCAATCAGCCCCAGCATTTT.